The 26 T cell receptor beta chains presented below share a single source sample, sequenced in a study of blood T cell repertoires in COVID-19. Libraries were prepared by immunoSEQ multiplex PCR; TCRdb keeps only in-frame clonotypes and omits some of them. Seen here are over 120,000 clones, over 85% observed once, and the top ten hold about 1.5%. Sequencing was carried out using peripheral blood. Receptors originate from a human donor in a cohort sampled during active COVID-19.

This sequence joins TRBV11-2 and TRBJ1-1, with TRBD1 as a possible D gene (5 bases). The length of the CDR3 is 12 residues. Germline V gene lookup returns CDR1 SGHAT and CDR2 FQNNGV. V gave up 3 bases and J gave up 3 bases, with 5 bases separating them. CDR3 coding DNA: TGTGCCAGCAGCTTCAGGGACACTGAAGCTTTCTTT. It codes for CASSFRDTEAFF. Looking up the rest from reference TRBV11-2 and TRBJ1-1 gives the full variable domain: EAGVAQSPRYKIIEKRQSVAFWCNPISGHATLYWYQQILGQGPKLLIQFQNNGVVDDSQLPKDRFSAERLKGVDSTLKIQPAKLEDSAVYLCASSFRDTEAFFGQGTRLTVV.

This clone has a single count. This sequence joins TRBV6-1 and TRBJ1-5; D not resolved. This CDR3 comprises 15 residues. The V gene's germline CDR1 is MNHNS and CDR2 SASEGT. The ends were cut back, 0 bases at V and 5 bases at J, with 11 bases in the middle. CDR3 amino acids: CASSEAMQVHQPQHF. CDR3 DNA: TGTGCCAGCAGTGAAGCGATGCAGGTGCATCAGCCCCAGCATTTT.

The rearrangement links TRBV6-4 to TRBJ2-3; 8 positions agree with TRBD2. Germline CDR1 MRHNA, CDR2 SNTAGT. V lost 4 bases and J lost 0; bases outside the gene matches: 3. The CDR3 is 15 residues long. The CDR3 nucleotides read TGTGCCAGCAGTGTTCGGGGGGGTAGCACAGATACGCAGTATTTT. As protein: CASSVRGGSTDTQYF.

V and J are TRBV5-1 and TRBJ2-7; 8 bases fit TRBD2. The CDR3 contains 15 residues. After removal of 0 bases from V and 5 bases from J, the junction contained 7 bases not matched to a gene. Germline V gives CDR1 SGHRS, CDR2 YFSETQ. CDR3 sequence (DNA): TGCGCCAGCAGCTTGGGGGTAGCGGGGCTCGACGAGCAGTACTTC. Its protein product is CASSLGVAGLDEQYF.

V and J are TRBV10-3 and TRBJ2-1; a possible D gene is TRBD2 (6 bases). Germline V gene data show CDR1 as ENHRY and CDR2 as SYGVKD. Trimming took 0 bases from V and 8 from J, leaving 11 bases between them. The CDR3 spans 14 residues. CDR3 in amino acids: CAISESIGEDEQFF. The CDR3 DNA sequence: TGTGCCATCAGTGAGTCAATAGGGGAGGATGAGCAGTTCTTC.

This chain connects TRBV30 to TRBJ1-2; the D is unclear. CDR1 and CDR2 from the germline V gene are GTSNPN and SVGIG (reference sequence). V lost 0 bases to trimming and J lost 4 bases, with 6 bases between them. The CDR3 has 12 residues. The CDR3 sequence is CAWSVLTYGYTF. CDR3 coding DNA: TGTGCCTGGAGTGTCCTAACCTATGGCTACACCTTC.

The genes are TRBV4-3 and TRBJ2-3; D remains ambiguous. This CDR3 spans 13 amino acids. With 0 bases removed from V and 5 bases from J, the gap between germline ends came to 6 bases. Germline V gene sequence: CDR1 LGHNA, CDR2 YSLEER. CDR3 nucleotides: TGCGCCAGCAGCCAAGATCGCGAAGATACGCAGTATTTT. This translates into CASSQDREDTQYF.

This chain joins TRBV27 and TRBJ1-1; D is possibly TRBD1 (6 bases). The ends were cut back, 3 bases at V and 3 bases at J, with 11 bases in the middle. Germline V gene data show CDR1 as MNHEY and CDR2 as SMNVEV (reference sequence). The CDR3 consists of 14 residues. The CDR3 region is CASSLIRGYTEAFF. CDR3 nucleotides: TGTGCCAGCAGTTTGATCAGGGGTTACACTGAAGCTTTCTTT.

This CDR3 is CASRPGLLTGELFF. DNA of the CDR3: TGTGCCAGCAGACCCGGACTACTCACCGGGGAGCTGTTTTTT. The rearrangement joins TRBV28 to TRBJ2-2; tentatively, D is TRBD2 (6 bases). CDR1 and CDR2 (germline): MDHEN, SYDVKM. The CDR3 is 14 residues long. Deletions cut 6 bases from V and 4 bases from J, with 12 bases between.

The chain has TRBV5-4 and TRBJ1-6; 10 bases are a match to TRBD1. Losses at the gene ends were 3 bases for V and 4 bases for J; bases not matched to a gene: 7. Germline lookup yields CDR1 SGHNT and CDR2 YYREEE (reference sequence). The CDR3 has 17 amino acids. CDR3 amino acids: CASSSPGTGEYNSPLHF. The CDR3, as DNA: TGTGCCAGCAGCTCCCCCGGGACAGGGGAATATAATTCACCCCTCCACTTT.

This chain uses TRBV4-1 with TRBJ1-2; D is possibly TRBD1 (6 bases). The germline CDR1 and CDR2 sequences are MGHRA and YSYEKL. This CDR3 is built from 13 residues. Deletions cut 6 bases from V and 8 bases from J, with 16 bases between. Written as DNA, the CDR3 is TGCGCCAGCAGTTTGGGGAGGGGGTACGGCTACACCTTC. Translating gives CASSLGRGYGYTF.

The chain uses TRBV10-3 and TRBJ1-2, with D hard to call. CDR3 length: 12 amino acids. The germline CDR1 and CDR2 sequences are ENHRY and SYGVKD. Trimming shortened V by 6 bases and J by 7 bases, and 12 bases separated the two germline ends. This CDR3 reads CAIRPRGAGYTF. DNA for the CDR3: TGTGCCATCAGACCTCGGGGAGCTGGCTACACCTTC.

J is TRBJ1-1 and V is TRBV6-5, with 7 bases aligning to TRBD1. Looked up from germline, CDR1 is MNHEY and CDR2 is SVGAGI. The CDR3 runs to 14 residues. Losses at the gene ends were 0 bases for V and 5 bases for J; bases not matched to a gene: 3. The CDR3 region has the DNA TGTGCCAGCAGTTACTCAGGGGGCAGGACTGAAGCTTTCTTT. Translating it yields CASSYSGGRTEAFF.

The rearrangement links TRBV7-3 to TRBJ2-3; tentative D call: TRBD2 (5 bases). Trimming took off 2 bases at V and 14 bases at J, with 14 bases between the two ends. The CDR3 is 12 amino acids. The germline gives CDR1 SGHTA, CDR2 FQGTGA. The CDR3 nucleotides are TGTGCCAGCAGCTTACTAGGAGCGGAGCTGTATTTT. Encoded protein: CASSLLGAELYF.

The rearrangement uses TRBV4-3 and TRBJ2-7; D is possibly TRBD2 (6 bases). The V and J ends lost 0 bases and 5 bases respectively, with 11 bases between them. Germline loops: CDR1 LGHNA, CDR2 YSLEER. CDR3 length: 14 residues. CDR3 nucleotide sequence: TGCGCCAGCAGCCAAGATCATGGAGGGAACGAGCAGTACTTC. Protein sequence: CASSQDHGGNEQYF.

In nucleotides, the CDR3 is TGTGCCAGCAGTGCGACAGGGGTCACCGGGGAGCTGTTTTTT. The encoded protein is CASSATGVTGELFF. The chain recombines TRBV6-4 with TRBJ2-2, with TRBD1 matching over 8 bases. CDR1 is MRHNA and CDR2 is SNTAGT in the germline V gene. The CDR3 contains 14 residues. Losses at the gene ends were 4 bases for V and 4 bases for J; bases not matched to a gene: 2.

This rearrangement joins TRBV11-3 to TRBJ1-2; D unresolved. The CDR3 length is 15 residues. Trimming shortened V by 10 bases and J by 4 bases, and 22 bases separated the two germline ends. Germline CDR1 is SGHNT and CDR2 is YENEEA. CDR3 nucleotides: TGTGCCAAACCCCGGACTATCCCCCCGCTCTATGGCTACACCTTC. This codes for CAKPRTIPPLYGYTF.

V is TRBV7-2 and J is TRBJ2-7; possible D gene TRBD2, 6 bases. CDR1 and CDR2 (germline): SGHTA, FQGNSA. CDR3 length: 14 amino acids. Trimming shortened V by 5 bases and J by 1 base, and 12 bases separated the two germline ends. CDR3 region: CASSPRRESYEQYF. The CDR3 region has the DNA TGTGCCAGCAGCCCAAGGAGGGAGTCCTACGAGCAGTACTTC. The variable domain in full, completed from reference TRBV7-2 and TRBJ2-7, reads GAGVSQSPSNKVTEKGKDVELRCDPISGHTALYWYRQSLGQGLEFLIYFQGNSAPDKSGLPSDRFSAERTGGSVSTLTIQRTQQEDSAVYLCASSPRRESYEQYFGPGTRLTVT.

The J gene is TRBJ1-1, the V gene TRBV30, with 8 bases matching TRBD1. CDR1 is GTSNPN and CDR2 is SVGIG in the germline V gene (reference sequence). The CDR3 has 15 amino acids. The V segment lost 0 bases and the J segment 2 bases; nucleotides outside the gene matches: 5. The CDR3 loop is CAWSVKTGVNTEAFF. CDR3 coding DNA: TGTGCCTGGAGTGTAAAGACAGGGGTCAACACTGAAGCTTTCTTT.

This chain connects TRBV4-3 to TRBJ2-2; D remains ambiguous. The CDR3 totals 14 residues. In germline, CDR1 is LGHNA, CDR2 YSLEER. V was trimmed by 3 bases and J by 2 bases, leaving 7 bases between them. The CDR3, as DNA: TGCGCCAGCAGCCAGGCGGAAAACACCGGGGAGCTGTTTTTT. This codes for CASSQAENTGELFF.

The chain uses TRBV15 and TRBJ2-7, with 7 bases fitting TRBD2. Germline CDR1 is LNHNV and CDR2 is YYDKDF (reference sequence). The CDR3 extends over 11 amino acids. The ends lost 4 bases at V and 7 bases at J; junction bases unmatched: 1. CDR3 sequence reads: CATSIGGEQYF. For the CDR3, the DNA is TGTGCCACCAGCATCGGGGGGGAGCAGTACTTC.

The chain has TRBV20-1 and TRBJ1-1, with D possibly TRBD1 on 5 matching bases. Looked up from germline, CDR1 is DFQATT and CDR2 is SNEGSKA (reference sequence). V dropped 3 bases and J dropped 1 base, with 12 bases sitting between them. This CDR3 spans 14 amino acids. The chain's CDR3 is CSASKAGKNTEAFF. CDR3 nucleotides: TGCAGTGCTAGTAAGGCAGGGAAGAACACTGAAGCTTTCTTT.

This rearrangement joins TRBV30 to TRBJ2-2, with 7 bases matching TRBD1. Germline CDR1 GTSNPN, CDR2 SVGIG (reference sequence). V lost 0 bases and J lost 7; bases outside the gene matches: 2. This CDR3 contains 13 residues. CDR3 protein: CAWSVTGFGELFF. The CDR3, as DNA: TGTGCCTGGAGTGTGACAGGGTTCGGGGAGCTGTTTTTT.

CDR3 loop: CSVEVRQGYEQYF. The CDR3 DNA is TGCAGCGTTGAAGTGCGACAGGGGTACGAGCAGTACTTC. The V and J genes are TRBV29-1 and TRBJ2-7; 8 nucleotides align to TRBD1. The V gene's germline CDR1 is SQVTM and CDR2 ANQGSEA. J was trimmed by 4 bases and V by 1 base; bases with no gene match: 3. The CDR3 spans 13 residues.

The V call is TRBV2, the J call TRBJ1-5, with D maybe TRBD1 (5 bases). Trimming removed 6 bases from V and 2 bases from J, with 11 bases in between. This CDR3 is built from 14 residues. In germline, CDR1 is SNHLY, CDR2 FYNNEI. The CDR3 loop reads CASSARDRNQPQHF. The CDR3 region has the DNA TGTGCCAGCAGCGCCAGGGATCGCAATCAGCCCCAGCATTTT. Filled out from reference TRBV2 and TRBJ1-5, the complete variable domain reads EPEVTQTPSHQVTQMGQEVILRCVPISNHLYFYWYRQILGQKVEFLVSFYNNEISEKSEIFDDQFSVERPDGSNFTLKIRSTKLEDSAMYFCASSARDRNQPQHFGDGTRLSIL.

The rearrangement joins TRBV7-3 to TRBJ2-2; D is ambiguous. Germline CDR1 SGHTA, CDR2 FQGTGA. Trimming took 5 bases from V and 9 from J, leaving 7 bases between them. The CDR3 runs 11 residues. CDR3 protein: CASSPPRELFF. In DNA form, the CDR3 reads TGTGCCAGCAGCCCTCCCCGGGAGCTGTTTTTT.